The rows below give T cell receptor beta chains drawn from one sample of a study of T cell clonotyping in hematopoietic cell transplantation. The data were produced by immunoSEQ multiplex PCR, yet TCRdb's version contains in-frame clones alone and is incomplete. The sample yields tens of thousands of clones, 90% to 96% seen once. The sample consisted of peripheral blood mononuclear cells, taken before stem cell transplant. These receptors were obtained from a woman aged 45-59 years with acute myeloid leukemia. Some clones in this sample may be carry-over from other donors' samples. Both conserved end residues are trimmed from each CDR3. Fields, in order: J gene, CDR3 length, V gene, CDR3 protein.

TRBJ1-4 | 13 | TRBV4-1 | ASSPSDRLNEKLF
TRBJ1-3 | 11 | TRBV29-1 | SVGGQGGNTIY
TRBJ1-2 | 11 | TRBV30 | AWSSGVDHGCT
TRBJ1-2 | 13 | TRBV7-9 | ASSPSVHPNYGYT
TRBJ1-3 | 14 | TRBV28 | ASSLAGTVTGNTIY
TRBJ1-3 | 12 | TRBV30 | AWRSGTAWGTIY
TRBJ1-1 | 13 | TRBV6-4 | ASSVDRGGNTEAF
TRBJ2-7 | 12 | TRBV5-4 | ASSRATSLSEQY
TRBJ2-3 | 12 | TRBV7-9 | ASSTRLGADTQY
TRBJ2-5 | 12 | TRBV15 | ATSGSGRAGTQY
TRBJ1-5 | 13 | TRBV9 | ASSAGRYSNQPQH
TRBJ2-5 | 11 | TRBV5-6 | ASSAAGKETQY
TRBJ2-3 | 13 | TRBV30 | AWTPTSGRTDTQY
TRBJ2-7 | 14 | TRBV6-1 | ASSEAGRGWVNEQY
TRBJ2-5 | 10 | TRBV28 | ASRASGETQY
TRBJ1-1 | 10 | TRBV5-1 | ATRGTADEAF
TRBJ2-7 | 13 | TRBV15 | ATKPGRGNSYEQY
TRBJ1-2 | 10 | TRBV6-5 | ASRRQVEGYT
TRBJ2-7 | 12 | TRBV11-2 | ASSLVGFIYEQY
TRBJ1-1 | 12 | TRBV19 | ASRRQGKGTEAF
TRBJ1-1 | 14 | TRBV6-5 | ASSYGDQGTYTEAF
TRBJ2-7 | 13 | TRBV9 | ASSVADRGAYEQY
TRBJ1-2 | 11 | TRBV5-4 | ASGLVSNYGYT
TRBJ1-1 | 14 | TRBV14 | ASSRPGTWANTEAF
TRBJ1-5 | 12 | TRBV29-1 | SVGGGNSNQPQH
TRBJ2-5 | 12 | TRBV2 | ASSIQGAWKTQY
TRBJ1-5 | 12 | TRBV14 | ASSQTGNNQPQH
TRBJ1-2 | 11 | TRBV7-8 | ASSLVGDYGYT
TRBJ2-4 | 14 | TRBV27 | ASRFGSGALRNIQY
TRBJ2-1 | 13 | TRBV5-6 | ASSLVGSSYNEQF
TRBJ1-1 | 12 | TRBV14 | ASSQERVATEAF
TRBJ1-3 | 13 | TRBV5-8 | ASSSGTLAGNTIY
TRBJ1-5 | 11 | TRBV6-1 | ASSMNRGEPQH
TRBJ2-1 | 13 | TRBV19 | ASSIGWGMDNEQF
TRBJ1-2 | 11 | TRBV30 | AWREDSSYGYT
TRBJ1-1 | 12 | TRBV10-3 | AISAGQLNTEAF
TRBJ1-4 | 14 | TRBV19 | ASSIGALRTNEKLF
TRBJ1-2 | 11 | TRBV27 | ASSPTGNYGYT
TRBJ1-5 | 15 | TRBV7-8 | ASSAGQQINSNQPQH
TRBJ2-2 | 10 | TRBV11-2 | ASSFSAGELF